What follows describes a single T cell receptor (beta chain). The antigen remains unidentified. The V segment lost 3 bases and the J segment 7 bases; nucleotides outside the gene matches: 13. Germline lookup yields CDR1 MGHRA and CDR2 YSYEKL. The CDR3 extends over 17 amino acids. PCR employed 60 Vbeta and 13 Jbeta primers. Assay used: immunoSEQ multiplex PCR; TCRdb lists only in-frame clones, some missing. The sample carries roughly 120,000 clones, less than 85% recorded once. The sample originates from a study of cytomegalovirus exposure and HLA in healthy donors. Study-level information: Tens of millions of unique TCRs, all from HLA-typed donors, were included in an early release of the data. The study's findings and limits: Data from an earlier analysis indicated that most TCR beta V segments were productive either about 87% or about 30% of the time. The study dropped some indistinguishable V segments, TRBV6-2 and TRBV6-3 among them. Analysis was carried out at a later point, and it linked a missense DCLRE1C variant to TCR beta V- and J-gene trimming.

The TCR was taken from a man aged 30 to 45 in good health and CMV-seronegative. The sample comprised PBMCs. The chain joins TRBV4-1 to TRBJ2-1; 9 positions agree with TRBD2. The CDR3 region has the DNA TGCGCCAGCAGCCATCCTTTGCTGGCTAGCGGGGCGAATGAGCAGTTCTTC. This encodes CASSHPLLASGANEQFF.